This entry lists 2 T cell receptor beta chains sequenced from one sample in a study of blood T cell repertoires in COVID-19. Only in-frame clones appear in the TCRdb table, and some are missing; sequencing was by immunoSEQ multiplex PCR. The sample includes about 180,000 clones, 70% to 90% seen only once; the top ten take roughly 9.7%. Sequenced input: peripheral blood. The receptors were gathered from a human donor with active or convalescent COVID-19. The donor label of this sample is uncertain.

This clone was picked up a small number of times. The chain carries TRBV6-5 and TRBJ1-2; 8 bases agree with TRBD1. CDR1 MNHEY and CDR2 SVGAGI come from the germline V gene. V trimming: 1 base; J trimming: 6 bases; junction bases outside the gene matches: 7. The CDR3 extends over 15 amino acids. CDR3: CASSYYMTGVDGYTF. The CDR3 nucleotides are TGTGCCAGCAGTTACTACATGACAGGGGTGGATGGCTACACCTTC.

The chain recombines TRBV19 with TRBJ1-2; 9 bases fit TRBD1. From germline, CDR1 is LNHDA and CDR2 SQIVND (reference sequence). The CDR3 consists of 15 residues. V shed 4 bases, J shed 0 bases, and the junction held 3 bases outside the gene matches. The CDR3 loop reads CASSNDRGTNYGYTF. In nucleotides, the CDR3 is TGTGCCAGTAGTAATGACAGGGGGACTAACTATGGCTACACCTTC.